The clone carrying this TCR beta chain was seen a single time. The CDR3 has 12 residues. Germline CDR1 reads MNHNS; CDR2 reads SASEGT. V lost 8 bases and J lost 5, with 12 bases in between. TCRdb's table, derived via immunoSEQ multiplex PCR, lists solely in-frame clones and lacks some. Of about 83,000 clones detected, approximately 94% appear once; the ten largest clones hold approximately 0.25%. The data stem from a study of technical replicates of blood from a few donors. The chain has TRBV6-1 and TRBJ1-2; maybe TRBD1 (6 bases). The sequence derives from a human donor in good health. Sequencing was performed on T cells isolated from PBMCs. CDR3 nucleotide sequence: TGTGCCAGCCGGGACATAGGATATGGCTACACCTTC. This sequence encodes CASRDIGYGYTF.